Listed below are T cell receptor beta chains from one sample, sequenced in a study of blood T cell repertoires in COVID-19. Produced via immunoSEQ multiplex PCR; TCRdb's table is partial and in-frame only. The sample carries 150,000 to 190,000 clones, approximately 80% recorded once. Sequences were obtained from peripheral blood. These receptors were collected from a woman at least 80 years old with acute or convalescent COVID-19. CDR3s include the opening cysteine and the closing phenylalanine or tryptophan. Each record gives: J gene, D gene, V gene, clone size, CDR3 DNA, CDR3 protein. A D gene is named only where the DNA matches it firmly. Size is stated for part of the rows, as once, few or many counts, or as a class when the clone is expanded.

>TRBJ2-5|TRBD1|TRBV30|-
TGTGCCTGGCACAGGGGCCTCCAAGAGACCCAGTACTTC
CAWHRGLQETQYF
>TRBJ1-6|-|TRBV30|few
TGTGCCTGGAGTGCCCCTTGGGGAGAAAATTCACCCCTCCACTTT
CAWSAPWGENSPLHF
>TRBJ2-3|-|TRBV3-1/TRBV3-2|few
TGTGCCAGCAGCCAAGAGGCGGCGCGCCCAGATACGCAGTATTTT
CASSQEAARPDTQYF
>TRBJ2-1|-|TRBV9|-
TGTGCCAGCAGCGTAGATCTGACCGGGGGGCAGTTCTTC
CASSVDLTGGQFF
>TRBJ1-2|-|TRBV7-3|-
TGTGCCAGCAGCTTAACGGGGGCAAGTGGCTACACCTTC
CASSLTGASGYTF
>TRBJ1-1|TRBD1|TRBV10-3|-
TGTGCCTTGAAGCGGGACAGGGGGCTGAACACTGAAGCTTTCTTT
CALKRDRGLNTEAFF
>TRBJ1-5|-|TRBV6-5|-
TGTGCCAGCAGTTACGGCAGAAATAGCAATCAGCCCCAGCATTTT
CASSYGRNSNQPQHF
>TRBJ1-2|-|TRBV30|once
TGTGCCTGGACCCGGACAGTAGGCAATGGCTACACCTTC
CAWTRTVGNGYTF
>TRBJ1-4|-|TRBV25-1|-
TGTGCCAGCAGATTCGGGACACAAGAAAAACTGTTTTTT
CASRFGTQEKLFF
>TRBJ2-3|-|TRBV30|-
TGTGCCGGACCCCTGGGGGCACACACAGATACGCAGTATTTT
CAGPLGAHTDTQYF
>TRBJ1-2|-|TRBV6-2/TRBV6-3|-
TGTGCCAGCAGTAGTACAGATCTCCGCTATGGCTACACCTTC
CASSSTDLRYGYTF
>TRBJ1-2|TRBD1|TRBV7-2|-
TGTGCCAGCAGCTTGGGACAGGGAAACTATGGCTACACCTTC
CASSLGQGNYGYTF
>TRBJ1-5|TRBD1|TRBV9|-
TGTGCCAGCAGCGCGACAGGGGACAATCAGCCCCAGCATTTT
CASSATGDNQPQHF
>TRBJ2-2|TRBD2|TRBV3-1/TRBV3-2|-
TGTGCCAGCAGCCCCCCCCGCGCGGGAGCCACCGGGGAGCTGTTTTTT
CASSPPRAGATGELFF
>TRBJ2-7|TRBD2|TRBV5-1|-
TGCGCCAGCAGCCTGGGACTAGCGGGCACCTACGAGCAGTACTTC
CASSLGLAGTYEQYF
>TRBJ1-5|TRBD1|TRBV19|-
TGTGCCAGTCAACAGGGGTTCAATCAGCCCCAGCATTTT
CASQQGFNQPQHF
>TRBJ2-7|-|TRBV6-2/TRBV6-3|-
TGTGCCAGCAGTTACCTTAGTGAGCAGTACTTC
CASSYLSEQYF
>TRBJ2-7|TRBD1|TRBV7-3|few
TGTGCCAGCAGCCCAAGACAGGGGGAGGTTTTCGAGCAGTACTTC
CASSPRQGEVFEQYF
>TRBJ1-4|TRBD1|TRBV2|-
TGTGCCAGCAGTGTTGGGACAGGGGATGAAAAACTGTTTTTT
CASSVGTGDEKLFF
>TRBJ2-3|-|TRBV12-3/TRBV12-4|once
TGTGCCAGCAGTTTGTCTGATACGCAGTATTTT
CASSLSDTQYF
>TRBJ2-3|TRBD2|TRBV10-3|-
TGTGCCATCAGTGCTTCTAGCGGGCTCCTGGTGCCTCGACCAGATACGCAGTATTTT
CAISASSGLLVPRPDTQYF
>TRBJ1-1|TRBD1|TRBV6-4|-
TGTGCCAGCAGCCCGGACAGGGATACTGAAGCTTTCTTT
CASSPDRDTEAFF
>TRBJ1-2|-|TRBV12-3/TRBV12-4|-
TGTGCCAGCCGGGATTCCTATGGCTACACCTTC
CASRDSYGYTF
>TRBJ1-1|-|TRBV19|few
TGTGCCAGCGGGGAGGGGGCTTTCTTT
CASGEGAFF
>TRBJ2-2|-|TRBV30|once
TGTGCCTGGGCTAGGAACTCAAACACCGGGGAGCTGTTTTTT
CAWARNSNTGELFF
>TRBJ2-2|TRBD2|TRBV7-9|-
TGTGCCAGCAGCGCAAGCGGGAGGGAAGGTACCGGGGAGCTGTTTTTT
CASSASGREGTGELFF
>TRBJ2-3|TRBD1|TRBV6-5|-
TGTGCCACCAGGAGTGGACAGGGAACAGATACGCAGTATTTT
CATRSGQGTDTQYF
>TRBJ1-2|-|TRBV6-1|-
TGTGCCAGCAGTGAAGGATTGGGTGCGGGGGTGGGCGGCTATGGCTACACCTTC
CASSEGLGAGVGGYGYTF
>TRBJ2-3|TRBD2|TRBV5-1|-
TGCGCCAGCAGCTTCGGGCTAGCGGGTACCACAGATACGCAGTATTTT
CASSFGLAGTTDTQYF
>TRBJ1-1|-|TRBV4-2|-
TGTGCCAGCAGCCAAGAGGGGGGGCGGGAGGAAGCTTTCTTT
CASSQEGGREEAFF
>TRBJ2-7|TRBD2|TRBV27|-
TGTGCCAGCAGTTTACATTTTAGCGGGGGGGCCTACACCTACGAGCAGTACTTC
CASSLHFSGGAYTYEQYF
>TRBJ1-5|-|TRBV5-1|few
TGCGCCAGCAGCGAGGGGACTACAAATCAGCCCCAGCATTTT
CASSEGTTNQPQHF
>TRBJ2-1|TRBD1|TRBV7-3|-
TGTGCCAGCAGCAGTCCGGGACAGGGGGGTGAGCAGTTCTTC
CASSSPGQGGEQFF
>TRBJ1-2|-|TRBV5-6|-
TGTGCCAGCAGCTTGGAGACAGGACGGTCTGGCTACACCTTC
CASSLETGRSGYTF
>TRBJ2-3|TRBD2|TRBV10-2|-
TGCGCCAGCAGTGAACCGGGGGGGTCTGCAGATACGCAGTATTTT
CASSEPGGSADTQYF
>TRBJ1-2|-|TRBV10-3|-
TGTGCCATCAGTGGCGCGGGAGGAAAGCTCTATGGCTACACCTTC
CAISGAGGKLYGYTF
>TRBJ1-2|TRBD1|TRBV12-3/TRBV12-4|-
TGTGCCAGCGGACAGGGGGCTAGTGGCTACACCTTC
CASGQGASGYTF
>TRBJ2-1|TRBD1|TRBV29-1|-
TGCAGCGTTGAAAGGGACAGCTACAATGAGCAGTTCTTC
CSVERDSYNEQFF
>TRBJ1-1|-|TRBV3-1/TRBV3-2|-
TGTGCCAGCAGCCTACGACAGATAAGAAACACTGAAGCTTTCTTT
CASSLRQIRNTEAFF